This note documents a single T cell receptor (beta chain) sequence. Authors' data handling: Nucleated cell number was recorded as an estimate derived from reference gene primer amplification. Assay used: immunoSEQ multiplex PCR; TCRdb lists only in-frame clones, some missing. The V and J calls and clone size are taken from that table; D and trimming were inferred from the DNA. Among roughly 120,000 clones, more than 65% were seen once, and the ten largest hold more than 3.5%. These data come from a study of blood T cell repertoires in COVID-19. Overall study: The United States, Italy and Spain supplied acute and convalescent COVID-19 samples. Sources were T cells, B-cell-depleted T cells, or PBMCs; the material itself was cDNA or gDNA.

Trimming shortened V by 3 bases and J by 10 bases, and 16 bases separated the two germline ends. The germline V gene encodes CDR1 LNHDA and CDR2 SQIVND (reference sequence). The CDR3 sequence is 15 residues long. The clonotype originates from a woman of 80 years or more with acute or convalescent COVID-19. Material for sequencing was peripheral blood. The V gene is TRBV19, the J gene TRBJ1-6; no firm D call. The CDR3 nucleotides are TGTGCCAGTAGTATTAGTATCGGCGCCGGGTCACCCCTCCACTTT. Encoded protein: CASSISIGAGSPLHF. The entire variable domain, with the rest obtained from reference TRBV19 and TRBJ1-6, is as follows: DGGITQSPKYLFRKEGQNVTLSCEQNLNHDAMYWYRQDPGQGLRLIYYSQIVNDFQKGDIAEGYSVSREKKESFPLTVTSAQKNPTAFYLCASSISIGAGSPLHFGNGTRLTVT.